This section outlines one T cell receptor beta chain sequence together with its context. Its antigen is unknown. This specimen comes from a study of cytomegalovirus exposure and HLA in healthy donors. Study details: Earlier sequencing of about 179 million T cells yielded under 120 million unique TCR beta sequences. The study's findings and limits: Of the V segments, some could not be distinguished, including TRBV6-2 and TRBV6-3, and were excluded. There were reportedly fewer N-insertions in an Asian-associated ancestry cluster than the approximately 630-donor mean, in a later analysis. Later analysis showed most CMV-associated TCR beta chains appearing HLA-restricted.

The PCR employed 60 Vbeta primers together with 13 Jbeta primers. Sequencing was performed with immunoSEQ multiplex PCR; in TCRdb, only in-frame clones are kept and a portion is missing. The sample consists of nearly 110,000 clones, 82% of them appearing once. V gave up 7 bases and J gave up 5 bases, with 15 bases separating them. The CDR3 length is 13 residues. The germline V gene has CDR1 SGHRS and CDR2 YFSETQ. The sample consisted of PBMCs. The TCR sequence derives from a man between 25 and 39 years old in good health and CMV-seropositive. V usage is TRBV5-1 and J usage is TRBJ2-5; weak D call: TRBD1 (6 bases). This CDR3 reads CASHRAEWETQYF. The CDR3 coding sequence is TGCGCCAGCCACAGGGCCGAATGGGAGACCCAGTACTTC.